Following are 6 T cell receptor beta chains from one sample sequenced in a study of cytomegalovirus exposure and HLA in healthy donors (dated by TCRdb to the late 2010s). The library was prepared using the immunoSEQ multiplex PCR assay. The multiplex PCR relied on a mix of 60 forward primers for TCR Vbeta segments and 13 reverse primers for TCR Jbeta segments. Sourced from immuneACCESS, this table was stored by TCRdb with only in-frame sequences that have V and J called. A share of the clones is absent; for the studies checked, an unresolved V gene accounts for under half, and the remainder has no known explanation. A total of about 160,000 clones appear in this sample, about 60% of them only once. Roughly 7% of the sample lies in the top ten. Sequencing was carried out using PBMCs. The receptors originated from a woman aged 60-70 years in good health and CMV-seropositive.

The J gene is TRBJ1-2, the V gene TRBV27, with D possibly TRBD1 on 5 matching bases. Germline assignment: CDR1 MNHEY and CDR2 SMNVEV (reference sequence). The CDR3 has 16 residues. V lost 3 bases and J 2 bases, leaving 16 bases between the germline ends. The CDR3 here is CASSFSPRQGNYGYTF. The CDR3 bases are TGTGCCAGCAGTTTTTCCCCCAGGCAGGGAAACTATGGCTACACCTTC.

V and J are TRBV7-9 and TRBJ1-2; possible D gene TRBD1, 5 bases. Germline V CDR1 and CDR2: SEHNR, FQNEAQ (reference sequence). This CDR3 is 15 amino acids long. V shed 3 bases and J shed 4 bases, with 15 bases lying between them. As DNA, the CDR3 is TGTGCCAGCAGCTTCGATCAGGGTATGGGCTATGGCTACACCTTC. As protein: CASSFDQGMGYGYTF.

The chain combines TRBV7-9 with TRBJ2-5; tentative D call: TRBD1 (6 bases). With 4 bases removed from V and 5 bases from J, the gap between germline ends came to 17 bases. The germline CDR1 and CDR2 sequences are SEHNR and FQNEAQ (reference sequence). The CDR3 has 15 residues. In DNA form, the CDR3 reads TGTGCCAGCAGCTCGGGACACCTCCGAGGGGAGACCCAGTACTTC. Its translation is CASSSGHLRGETQYF. Looking up the rest from reference TRBV7-9 and TRBJ2-5 gives the full variable domain: DTGVSQNPRHKITKRGQNVTFRCDPISEHNRLYWYRQTLGQGPEFLTYFQNEAQLEKSRLLSDRFSAERPKGSFSTLEIQRTEQGDSAMYLCASSSGHLRGETQYFGPGTRLLVL.

This clone was seen a few times. V and J are TRBV18 and TRBJ2-7; D gene uncertain. Germline CDR1 is KGHSH and CDR2 is LQKENI. This CDR3 is 15 amino acids long. The V and J ends lost 6 bases and 3 bases respectively, with 18 bases between them. The CDR3 protein is CASSPRGAKYYEQYF. The CDR3 region has the DNA TGTGCCAGCTCGCCTCGAGGAGCCAAGTACTACGAGCAGTACTTC.

A word on this clone: The junction departs from germline at one end; a sequencing error may be responsible. V usage is TRBV2 and J usage is TRBJ2-1, with TRBD2 matching over 13 bases. Germline values: CDR1 SNHLY, CDR2 FYNNEI. CDR3 length: 14 residues. This CDR3 is CATAPRTSGSEEFF. The CDR3 DNA follows: TGTGCCACTGCGCCCCGGACTAGCGGGAGTGAGGAGTTCTTC.

This clone has only a few counts. The V call is TRBV19, the J call TRBJ2-5, with 10 bases fitting TRBD2. Looked up from germline, CDR1 is LNHDA and CDR2 is SQIVND (reference sequence). There are 14 residues in the CDR3. With V trimmed by 10 bases and J by 4 bases, 9 bases remained unmatched. The CDR3 reads CATSKSGRGETQYF. CDR3 coding DNA: TGTGCCACATCGAAGAGCGGGAGGGGAGAGACCCAGTACTTC.